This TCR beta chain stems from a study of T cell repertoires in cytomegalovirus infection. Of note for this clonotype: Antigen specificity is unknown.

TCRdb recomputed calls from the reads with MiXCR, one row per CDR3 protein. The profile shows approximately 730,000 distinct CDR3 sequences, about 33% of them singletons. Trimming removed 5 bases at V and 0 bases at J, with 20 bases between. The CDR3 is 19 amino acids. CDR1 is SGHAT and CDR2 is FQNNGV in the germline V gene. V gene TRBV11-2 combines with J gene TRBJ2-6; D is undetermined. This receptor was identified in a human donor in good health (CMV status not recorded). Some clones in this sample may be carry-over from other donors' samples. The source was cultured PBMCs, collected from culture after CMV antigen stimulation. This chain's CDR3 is CASSPLGPDPSSGANVLTF. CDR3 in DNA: TGTGCCAGCAGCCCCCTAGGGCCGGACCCCTCCTCTGGGGCCAACGTCCTGACTTTC.